This section outlines one TCR beta chain sequence together with its context. Assay used: immunoSEQ multiplex PCR; TCRdb lists only in-frame clones, some missing. Altogether about 61,000 clones are present, about 90% being singletons, with the ten largest covering approximately 23%. This sample is part of a study of OX40 agonist ivuxolimab in advanced cancers. As for the study in general: Partial responses were achieved by three patients: one hepatocellular carcinoma, two cutaneous melanoma.

CDR1 and CDR2 (germline): SGDLS, YYNGEE. The CDR3 runs to 14 residues. Deletions cut 0 bases from V and 7 bases from J, with 14 bases between. The TCR comes from an adult with an advanced solid tumor such as melanoma, head and neck, liver or kidney cancer. Specimen: CD4+ or CD8+ T cells sorted from blood, collected in a trial of the OX40 agonist ivuxolimab. The chain recombines TRBV9 with TRBJ2-7, with D perhaps being TRBD1 or TRBD2 (5 bases each). The CDR3 DNA sequence: TGTGCCAGCAGCGTAGGGGGGACCAATGGGGAGCAGTACTTC. Its translation is CASSVGGTNGEQYF.